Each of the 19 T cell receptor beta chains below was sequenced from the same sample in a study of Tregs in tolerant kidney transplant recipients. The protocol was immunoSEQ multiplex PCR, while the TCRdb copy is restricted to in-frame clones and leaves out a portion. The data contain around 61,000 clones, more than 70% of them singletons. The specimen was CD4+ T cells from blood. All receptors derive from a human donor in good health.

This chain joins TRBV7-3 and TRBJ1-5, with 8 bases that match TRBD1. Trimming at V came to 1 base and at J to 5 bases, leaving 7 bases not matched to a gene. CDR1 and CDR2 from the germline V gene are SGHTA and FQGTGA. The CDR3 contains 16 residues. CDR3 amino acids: CASSLKVLTGDQPQHF. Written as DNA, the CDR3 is TGTGCCAGCAGCTTAAAAGTTTTGACAGGGGATCAGCCCCAGCATTTT. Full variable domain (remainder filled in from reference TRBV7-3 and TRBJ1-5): GAGVSQTPSNKVTEKGKYVELRCDPISGHTALYWYRQSLGQGPEFLIYFQGTGAADDSGLPNDRFFAVRPEGSVSTLKIQRTERGDSAVYLCASSLKVLTGDQPQHFGDGTRLSIL.

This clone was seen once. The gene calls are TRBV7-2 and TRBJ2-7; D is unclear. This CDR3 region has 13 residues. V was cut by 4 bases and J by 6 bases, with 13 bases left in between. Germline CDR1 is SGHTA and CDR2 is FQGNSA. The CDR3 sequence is CASSSQGGSEQYF. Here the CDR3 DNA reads TGTGCCAGCAGCTCACAAGGCGGCTCCGAGCAGTACTTC.

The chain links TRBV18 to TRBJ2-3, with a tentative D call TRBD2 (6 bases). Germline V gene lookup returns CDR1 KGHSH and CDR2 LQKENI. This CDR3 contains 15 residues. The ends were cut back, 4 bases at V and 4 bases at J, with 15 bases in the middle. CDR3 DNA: TGTGCCAGCTCACTATTCCGGGAGTTCTCAGATACGCAGTATTTT. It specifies CASSLFREFSDTQYF.

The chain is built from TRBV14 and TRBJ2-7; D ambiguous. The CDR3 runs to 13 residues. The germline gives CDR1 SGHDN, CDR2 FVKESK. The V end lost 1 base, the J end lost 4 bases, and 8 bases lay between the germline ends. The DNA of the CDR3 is TGTGCCAGCAGCCAAGTGGCCCGGTACGAGCAGTACTTC. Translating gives CASSQVARYEQYF.

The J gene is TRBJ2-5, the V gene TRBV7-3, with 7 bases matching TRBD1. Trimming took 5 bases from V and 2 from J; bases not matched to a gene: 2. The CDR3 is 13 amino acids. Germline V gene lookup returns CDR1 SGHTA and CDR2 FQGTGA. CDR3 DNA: TGTGCCAGCAGCGTGACAGGGCAAGAGACCCAGTACTTC. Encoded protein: CASSVTGQETQYF. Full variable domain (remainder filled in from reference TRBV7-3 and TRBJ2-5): GAGVSQTPSNKVTEKGKYVELRCDPISGHTALYWYRQSLGQGPEFLIYFQGTGAADDSGLPNDRFFAVRPEGSVSTLKIQRTERGDSAVYLCASSVTGQETQYFGPGTRLLVL.

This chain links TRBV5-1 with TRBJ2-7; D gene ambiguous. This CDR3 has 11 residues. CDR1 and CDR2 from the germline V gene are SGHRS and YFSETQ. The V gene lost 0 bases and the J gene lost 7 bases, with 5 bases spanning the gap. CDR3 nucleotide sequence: TGCGCCAGCAGCTTGGATAGGGAGCAGTACTTC. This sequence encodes CASSLDREQYF.

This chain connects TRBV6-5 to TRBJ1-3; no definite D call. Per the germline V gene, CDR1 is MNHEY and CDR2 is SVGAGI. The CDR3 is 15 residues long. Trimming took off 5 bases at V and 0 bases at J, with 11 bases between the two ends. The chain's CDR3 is CASSPRTHSGNTIYF. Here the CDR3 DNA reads TGTGCCAGCAGTCCCCGCACTCACTCTGGAAACACCATATATTTT.

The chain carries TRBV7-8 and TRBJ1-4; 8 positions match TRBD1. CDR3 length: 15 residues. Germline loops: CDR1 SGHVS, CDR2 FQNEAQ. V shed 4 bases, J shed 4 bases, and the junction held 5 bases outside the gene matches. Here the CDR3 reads CASSSRQGINEKLFF. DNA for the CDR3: TGTGCCAGCAGCTCCAGACAGGGGATTAATGAAAAACTGTTTTTT.

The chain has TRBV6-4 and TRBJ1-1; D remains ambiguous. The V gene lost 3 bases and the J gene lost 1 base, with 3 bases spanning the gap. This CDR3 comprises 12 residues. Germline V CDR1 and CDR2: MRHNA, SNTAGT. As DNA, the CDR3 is TGTGCCAGCAGTGAAGAGAACACTGAAGCTTTCTTT. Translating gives CASSEENTEAFF.

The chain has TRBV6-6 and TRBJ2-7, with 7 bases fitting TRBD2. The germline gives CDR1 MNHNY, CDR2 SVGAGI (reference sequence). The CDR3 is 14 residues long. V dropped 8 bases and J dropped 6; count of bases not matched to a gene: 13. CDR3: CASLPDGGSIEQYF. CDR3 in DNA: TGTGCCAGCCTCCCGGACGGGGGGTCGATCGAGCAGTACTTC.

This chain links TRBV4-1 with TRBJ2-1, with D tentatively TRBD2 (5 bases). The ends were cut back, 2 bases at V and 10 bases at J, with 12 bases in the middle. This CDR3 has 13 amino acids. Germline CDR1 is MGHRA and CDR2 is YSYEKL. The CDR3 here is CASSQTLGEEQFF. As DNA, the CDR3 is TGCGCCAGCAGCCAAACCCTCGGGGAAGAGCAGTTCTTC.

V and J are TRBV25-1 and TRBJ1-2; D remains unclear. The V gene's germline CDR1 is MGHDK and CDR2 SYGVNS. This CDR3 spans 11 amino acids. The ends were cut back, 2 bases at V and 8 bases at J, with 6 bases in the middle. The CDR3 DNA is TGTGCCAGCAGTGAAGCGGGGGGCTACACCTTC. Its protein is CASSEAGGYTF.

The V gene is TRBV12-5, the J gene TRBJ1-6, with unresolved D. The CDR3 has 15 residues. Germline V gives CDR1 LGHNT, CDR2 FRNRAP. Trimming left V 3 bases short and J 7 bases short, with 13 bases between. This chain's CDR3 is CASGFGSLVNSPLHF. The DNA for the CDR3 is TGTGCTAGTGGTTTTGGGAGTCTGGTGAATTCACCCCTCCACTTT.

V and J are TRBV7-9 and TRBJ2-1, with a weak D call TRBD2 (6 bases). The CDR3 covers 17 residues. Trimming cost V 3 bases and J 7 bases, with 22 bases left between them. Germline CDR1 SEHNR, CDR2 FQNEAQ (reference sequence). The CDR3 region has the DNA TGTGCCAGCAGCTTGTCTTTTCTAGCGAGCGACGCAAATGAGCAGTTCTTC. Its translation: CASSLSFLASDANEQFF.

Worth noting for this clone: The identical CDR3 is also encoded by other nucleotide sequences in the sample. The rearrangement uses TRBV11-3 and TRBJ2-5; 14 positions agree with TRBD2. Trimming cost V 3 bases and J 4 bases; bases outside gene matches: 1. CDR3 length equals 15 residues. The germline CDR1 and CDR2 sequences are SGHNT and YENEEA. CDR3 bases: TGTGCCAGCAGCTTGACTAGCGGGAGGGGAGAGACCCAGTACTTC. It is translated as CASSLTSGRGETQYF.

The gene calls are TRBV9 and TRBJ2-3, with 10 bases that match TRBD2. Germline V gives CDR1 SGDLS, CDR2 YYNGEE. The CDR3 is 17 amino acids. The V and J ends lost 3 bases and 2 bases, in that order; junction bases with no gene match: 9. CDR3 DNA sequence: TGTGCCAGCAGCGACCTACTACTAGCGGGGTACACAGATACGCAGTATTTT. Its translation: CASSDLLLAGYTDTQYF. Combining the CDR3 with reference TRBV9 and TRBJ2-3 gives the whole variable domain DSGVTQTPKHLITATGQRVTLRCSPRSGDLSVYWYQQSLDQGLQFLIQYYNGEERAKGNILERFSAQQFPDLHSELNLSSLELGDSALYFCASSDLLLAGYTDTQYFGPGTRLTVL.

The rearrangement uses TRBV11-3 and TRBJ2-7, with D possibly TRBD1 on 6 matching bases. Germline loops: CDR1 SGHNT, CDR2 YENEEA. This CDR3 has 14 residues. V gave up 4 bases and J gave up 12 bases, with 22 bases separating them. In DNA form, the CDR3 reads TGTGCCAGCAGCTCGACGACAGGATCTGGCTCGCTGTACTTC. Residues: CASSSTTGSGSLYF.

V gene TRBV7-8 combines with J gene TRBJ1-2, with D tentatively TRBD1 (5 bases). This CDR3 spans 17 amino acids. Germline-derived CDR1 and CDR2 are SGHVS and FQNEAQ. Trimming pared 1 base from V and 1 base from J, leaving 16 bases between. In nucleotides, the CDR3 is TGTGCCAGCAGCTTAGGTGGAGGATGGGGGTATAACTATGGCTACACCTTC. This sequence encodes CASSLGGGWGYNYGYTF.

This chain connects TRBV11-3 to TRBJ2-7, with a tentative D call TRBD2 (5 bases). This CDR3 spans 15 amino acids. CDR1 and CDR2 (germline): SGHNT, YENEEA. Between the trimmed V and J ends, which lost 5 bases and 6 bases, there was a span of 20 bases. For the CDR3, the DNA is TGTGCCAGCAGCCGTATTAGCGTGGGAGAAGCCGAGCAGTACTTC. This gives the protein CASSRISVGEAEQYF.